Listed here are 17 T cell receptor beta chains from one sample, sequenced in a study of blood T cell repertoires in COVID-19. Assay used: immunoSEQ multiplex PCR; TCRdb lists only in-frame clones, some missing. The repertoire holds about 310,000 clones, with approximately 91% as singletons. The sequencing input was PBMCs or T cells enriched from blood (not recorded which). The receptors come from a woman between 40 and 50 years old who had recovered from COVID-19.

The rearrangement links TRBV30 to TRBJ1-2; 8 bases match TRBD1. This CDR3 is 12 amino acids long. V lost 4 bases, J lost 4 bases, and 2 bases stayed unmatched. CDR1 is GTSNPN and CDR2 is SVGIG in the germline V gene (reference sequence). This CDR3 reads CAWIQGGYGYTF. CDR3 nucleotides: TGTGCCTGGATACAGGGGGGCTATGGCTACACCTTC.

This clone was counted only a few times. CDR3 coding DNA: TGCGCCAGCAGCCAAATCAGCGGGGGGGCCTTAGATACGCAGTATTTT. It translates to CASSQISGGALDTQYF. The genes are TRBV4-3 and TRBJ2-3, with 10 bases aligning to TRBD2. V gave up 2 bases and J gave up 5 bases; unmatched junction bases: 7. This CDR3 contains 16 residues. CDR1 LGHNA and CDR2 YSLEER come from the germline V gene.

The V gene is TRBV19, the J gene TRBJ1-1, with D possibly matching TRBD1 (5 bases). V was cut by 8 bases and J by 2 bases, with 12 bases left in between. CDR1 and CDR2 from the germline V gene are LNHDA and SQIVND (reference sequence). This CDR3 is built from 13 residues. The DNA of the CDR3 is TGTGCCAGTTCCAGGGTAACCAACACTGAAGCTTTCTTT. This gives the protein CASSRVTNTEAFF.

The chain recombines TRBV5-4 with TRBJ2-2; D is perhaps TRBD1 (6 bases). Trimming removed 1 base from V and 6 bases from J, with 13 bases in between. The CDR3 contains 15 residues. Looked up from germline, CDR1 is SGHNT and CDR2 is YYREEE (reference sequence). This CDR3 is CASSLTGSVPGELFF. Written as DNA, the CDR3 is TGTGCCAGCAGCTTGACAGGGTCGGTTCCCGGGGAGCTGTTTTTT.

The chain is built from TRBV7-9 and TRBJ1-5; unclear D gene. V was clipped by 3 bases and J by 9 bases, with 15 bases between them. The germline CDR1 and CDR2 sequences are SEHNR and FQNEAQ (reference sequence). The CDR3 has 14 amino acids. The CDR3 DNA reads as TGTGCCAGCAGCTTCGGCGAGGTCGTCGGGCCCCAGCATTTT. This sequence encodes CASSFGEVVGPQHF.

The chain links TRBV29-1 to TRBJ2-2; 7 nucleotides match TRBD1. The germline V gene has CDR1 SQVTM and CDR2 ANQGSEA. This CDR3 is built from 13 residues. The V gene end was trimmed by 4 bases and the J gene end by 4 bases; junction bases not matched to a gene: 3. CDR3 sequence (DNA): TGCAGCGTTGGGGGACAGATCACCGGGGAGCTGTTTTTT. Protein product: CSVGGQITGELFF.

This rearrangement joins TRBV29-1 to TRBJ2-1; 14 bases agree with TRBD2. J gave up 2 bases and V 4 bases, and 1 base lay outside the gene matches. The germline CDR1 and CDR2 sequences are SQVTM and ANQGSEA. The CDR3 is made up of 15 amino acids. The CDR3 here is CSVVGLAGAYNEQFF. CDR3 coding DNA: TGCAGCGTTGTGGGACTAGCGGGAGCCTACAATGAGCAGTTCTTC.

The V gene is TRBV30, the J gene TRBJ1-5; possibly TRBD1 for D (6 bases). V lost 0 bases to trimming and J lost 6 bases, with 12 bases between them. CDR3 length: 14 residues. Germline V gene data show CDR1 as GTSNPN and CDR2 as SVGIG (reference sequence). The CDR3 sequence: CAWSVGGASQPQHF. The CDR3, as DNA: TGTGCCTGGAGTGTCGGGGGGGCAAGTCAGCCCCAGCATTTT.

This clone was seen just once. The genes are TRBV7-6 and TRBJ2-7, with 8 bases identical to TRBD2. In germline, CDR1 is SGHVS, CDR2 FNYEAQ. The CDR3 extends over 15 amino acids. V lost 5 bases and J lost 1; bases outside the gene matches: 7. The CDR3 reads CASSGGSGSSYEQYF. The DNA for the CDR3 is TGTGCCAGCAGCGGCGGCAGCGGGAGTTCCTACGAGCAGTACTTC.

V usage is TRBV10-3 and J usage is TRBJ2-3, with D possibly being TRBD2 (5 bases). The CDR3 has 15 residues. The germline V and J ends were trimmed by 2 bases and 2 bases, with 11 bases remaining between them. Germline V CDR1 and CDR2: ENHRY, SYGVKD. The CDR3, as DNA: TGTGCCATCAGTGAGCCCGGGATCTTCACAGATACGCAGTATTTT. It translates to CAISEPGIFTDTQYF.

The rearrangement uses TRBV12-3 or TRBV12-4 and TRBJ2-7, with TRBD1 as a possible D gene (5 bases). V was clipped by 3 bases and J by 2 bases, with 8 bases between them. This CDR3 region has 13 residues. Here the CDR3 DNA reads TGTGCCAGCAGTTTGGCCAGGGCCTACGAGCAGTACTTC. This codes for CASSLARAYEQYF.

The chain joins TRBV18 to TRBJ1-1; D perhaps matches TRBD1 (6 bases). Germline-derived CDR1 and CDR2 are KGHSH and LQKENI. With 5 bases removed from V and 1 base from J, the gap between germline ends came to 14 bases. The CDR3 sequence is 15 residues long. The CDR3 spells CASSVTGTTNTEAFF. The CDR3 DNA is TGTGCCAGCTCAGTAACCGGGACAACGAACACTGAAGCTTTCTTT.

The chain is built from TRBV6-2 or TRBV6-3 and TRBJ1-5; D might be TRBD1 (5 bases). The CDR3 runs to 14 residues. The germline V and J ends were trimmed by 5 bases and 2 bases, with 10 bases remaining between them. Germline lookup yields CDR1 MNHEY and CDR2 SVGEGT. In nucleotides, the CDR3 is TGTGCCAGCAGTCAAGACAGTGGCAATCAGCCCCAGCATTTT. As protein: CASSQDSGNQPQHF.

The chain couples TRBV24-1 to TRBJ2-6; TRBD1 is a possible D gene (5 bases). Deletions cut 4 bases from V and 2 bases from J, with 11 bases between. This CDR3 has 16 amino acids. CDR1 and CDR2 from the germline V gene are KGHDR and SFDVKD. CDR3 amino acids: CATSDNTGPGANVLTF. DNA of the CDR3: TGTGCCACCAGTGACAATACAGGCCCTGGGGCCAACGTCCTGACTTTC.

The chain links TRBV11-3 to TRBJ1-1, with TRBD1 as a possible D gene (5 bases). Germline lookup yields CDR1 SGHNT and CDR2 YENEEA. The CDR3 is 14 residues long. The ends were cut back, 5 bases at V and 1 base at J, with 11 bases in the middle. The DNA of the CDR3 is TGTGCCAGCAGCCCCAGGGTTCGGAACACTGAAGCTTTCTTT. Translated: CASSPRVRNTEAFF.

The rearrangement joins TRBV30 to TRBJ1-1, with 7 bases aligning to TRBD1. The ends lost 6 bases at V and 5 bases at J; junction bases unmatched: 9. The CDR3 consists of 13 residues. Germline V gives CDR1 GTSNPN, CDR2 SVGIG (reference sequence). The CDR3 bases are TGTGCCTGTACCGGACAGGCCGGGACTGAAGCTTTCTTT. Translation: CACTGQAGTEAFF.

This clone was found a few times. The rearrangement joins TRBV7-9 to TRBJ2-1; 8 bases match TRBD1. Looked up from germline, CDR1 is SEHNR and CDR2 is FQNEAQ (reference sequence). The V segment lost 5 bases and the J segment 6 bases; nucleotides outside the gene matches: 9. This CDR3 comprises 15 residues. CDR3 in amino acids: CASSIQGAASNEQFF. In nucleotides, the CDR3 is TGTGCCAGCAGCATCCAGGGGGCTGCGAGCAATGAGCAGTTCTTC.